The present TCR beta chain was sequenced within a study of human T cells and chemical hapten exposure. As for the study in general: In the sensitization step, 2% DPC was placed on roughly 2 cm by roughly 2 cm of upper inner arm skin.

TCRdb processed the RACE reads anew with MiXCR; each CDR3 protein has one entry. This table holds roughly 56,000 distinct CDR3 sequences, approximately 9.5% found once. Time point denoted: pre-sensitization, week 0. Treatment given: therapeutic diphenylcyclopropenone sensitization with weekly scalp DPC. Unfractionated whole blood served as the source for total RNA extraction. Ahead of each patch test application, blood was drawn. This clonotype was seen a few times. The CDR3 loop spans 16 amino acids. V lost 4 bases, J lost 6 bases, and 14 bases stayed unmatched. Germline CDR1 and CDR2: SGHTA and FQGNSA.

Sequenced material: whole blood, taken in connection with sensitization to the hapten diphenylcyclopropenone (DPC). The rearrangement joins TRBV7-2 to TRBJ1-1; 7 bases agree with TRBD1. The TCR sequence derives from a woman in her twenties or thirties with alopecia areata. Some clones in this sample may be carry-over from other donors' samples. CDR3 nucleotides: TGTGCCAGCAGCTCCCAGGGGGGGCGCGAGTCGGCTGAAGCTTTCTTT. It yields the protein CASSSQGGRESAEAFF.